The present entry profiles one T cell receptor beta chain with its context. The sequenced patients had an expansion of CD8+CD57+ cells seen by flow cytometry. Severe acquired aplastic anemia was present in all patients. Patients were untreated when blood was sampled. The data were taken from a study of CD8+CD57+ T cells in acquired aplastic anemia. For CDR3 and TCR beta VDJ profiling, genomic DNA was the template used. TCRdb independently ran MiXCR on the reads; one entry per CDR3 protein. The sample has roughly 180,000 distinct CDR3 sequences, nearly 65% seen once. The TCR originated in a human donor with aplastic anemia. The sample was sorted CD4+, CD8+, or CD8+CD57+ T cells (not recorded which) from PBMCs.

CDR3 in amino acids: CASSEFGEGETQYF. The CDR3 coding sequence is TGTGCCAGCAGTGAATTCGGGGAAGGGGAGACCCAGTACTTC. The chain is built from TRBV25-1 and TRBJ2-5; maybe TRBD2 (5 bases). V lost 1 base, J lost 5 bases, and 11 bases lay in between. The CDR3 runs to 14 residues. Germline V gene sequence: CDR1 MGHDK, CDR2 SYGVNS.